These T cell receptor beta chains were read from a single sample in a study of blood T cell repertoires in COVID-19. TCRdb's copy holds only in-frame clones and misses some; the assay was immunoSEQ multiplex PCR. The table includes about 400,000 clones, roughly 88% detected once. Sequenced input: PBMCs or T cells enriched from blood (not recorded which). The source of these receptors is a woman between 40 and 50 years old with acute COVID-19. The CDR3 runs from the conserved cysteine through the conserved F or W. Each record gives: V gene, D gene, clone size, J gene, CDR3 protein, CDR3 DNA. D genes are given only for firm matches. Clone size is given for some rows only: seen once, a few or many times, or a class if the clone is expanded.

V gene: TRBV5-1
D gene: .
clone size: .
J gene: TRBJ2-7
CDR3 protein: CASSLVREGPYEQYF
CDR3 DNA: TGCGCCAGCAGCTTGGTCAGGGAAGGGCCCTACGAGCAGTACTTC

V gene: TRBV30
D gene: .
clone size: .
J gene: TRBJ1-5
CDR3 protein: CAWSVKVSQPQHF
CDR3 DNA: TGTGCCTGGAGTGTTAAAGTCAGTCAGCCCCAGCATTTT

V gene: TRBV5-1
D gene: TRBD1
clone size: .
J gene: TRBJ1-1
CDR3 protein: CASSLGQANTEAFF
CDR3 DNA: TGCGCCAGCAGCTTAGGACAGGCGAACACTGAAGCTTTCTTT

V gene: TRBV7-2
D gene: .
clone size: .
J gene: TRBJ1-2
CDR3 protein: CASSLAQGPGYGYTF
CDR3 DNA: TGTGCCAGCAGCTTAGCGCAGGGCCCAGGGTATGGCTACACCTTC

V gene: TRBV11-2
D gene: .
clone size: once
J gene: TRBJ1-6
CDR3 protein: CASSLANSPLHF
CDR3 DNA: TGTGCCAGCAGCTTAGCGAATTCACCCCTCCACTTT

V gene: TRBV6-5
D gene: TRBD1
clone size: .
J gene: TRBJ1-1
CDR3 protein: CATYLAGGFSSEAFF
CDR3 DNA: TGTGCCACCTATCTGGCAGGGGGCTTTTCCTCTGAAGCTTTCTTT

V gene: TRBV5-4
D gene: TRBD1
clone size: .
J gene: TRBJ1-1
CDR3 protein: CASSFGTVNTEAFF
CDR3 DNA: TGTGCCAGCAGCTTCGGGACAGTGAACACTGAAGCTTTCTTT

V gene: TRBV11-3
D gene: .
clone size: .
J gene: TRBJ1-2
CDR3 protein: CASSWRMANYGYTF
CDR3 DNA: TGTGCCAGCAGCTGGAGAATGGCTAACTATGGCTACACCTTC

V gene: TRBV7-8
D gene: TRBD1
clone size: .
J gene: TRBJ1-3
CDR3 protein: CASSQTGDSSFGNTIYF
CDR3 DNA: TGTGCCAGCAGCCAGACAGGGGACAGTTCATTTGGAAACACCATATATTTT

V gene: TRBV5-1
D gene: .
clone size: .
J gene: TRBJ2-7
CDR3 protein: CASSSTEAYEQYF
CDR3 DNA: TGCGCCAGCAGCTCGACCGAGGCTTACGAGCAGTACTTC

V gene: TRBV19
D gene: .
clone size: .
J gene: TRBJ2-7
CDR3 protein: CASSIDGRMSSYEQYF
CDR3 DNA: TGTGCCAGTAGTATAGATGGCAGGATGAGCTCCTACGAGCAGTACTTC

V gene: TRBV14
D gene: .
clone size: .
J gene: TRBJ1-6
CDR3 protein: CASSQDRRGTSPLHF
CDR3 DNA: TGTGCCAGCAGCCAAGATAGGCGGGGAACTTCACCCCTCCACTTT

V gene: TRBV2
D gene: .
clone size: once
J gene: TRBJ2-5
CDR3 protein: CASSEARYQETQYF
CDR3 DNA: TGTGCCAGCAGTGAAGCCCGTTACCAAGAGACCCAGTACTTC

V gene: TRBV11-2
D gene: TRBD1
clone size: .
J gene: TRBJ2-1
CDR3 protein: CASSYSAGGANEQFF
CDR3 DNA: TGTGCCAGCAGCTATAGCGCAGGGGGCGCGAATGAGCAGTTCTTC

V gene: TRBV9
D gene: TRBD1
clone size: .
J gene: TRBJ2-3
CDR3 protein: CASSVGGGRLELGTQYF
CDR3 DNA: TGTGCCAGCAGCGTAGGAGGGGGCCGCCTTGAGTTAGGTACGCAGTATTTT

V gene: TRBV28
D gene: .
clone size: .
J gene: TRBJ1-2
CDR3 protein: CALRGANYGYTF
CDR3 DNA: TGTGCCCTCCGGGGGGCTAACTATGGCTACACCTTC

V gene: TRBV15
D gene: .
clone size: .
J gene: TRBJ1-5
CDR3 protein: CATSRRRGGQPQHF
CDR3 DNA: TGTGCCACCAGCCGGCGGAGGGGAGGTCAGCCCCAGCATTTT

V gene: TRBV19
D gene: .
clone size: .
J gene: TRBJ1-3
CDR3 protein: CASSIAWTQGNTIYF
CDR3 DNA: TGTGCCAGTAGTATAGCTTGGACACAAGGAAACACCATATATTTT

V gene: TRBV2
D gene: TRBD2
clone size: .
J gene: TRBJ2-2
CDR3 protein: CASSRSGANTGELFF
CDR3 DNA: TGTGCCAGCAGCCGTAGCGGGGCGAACACCGGGGAGCTGTTTTTT